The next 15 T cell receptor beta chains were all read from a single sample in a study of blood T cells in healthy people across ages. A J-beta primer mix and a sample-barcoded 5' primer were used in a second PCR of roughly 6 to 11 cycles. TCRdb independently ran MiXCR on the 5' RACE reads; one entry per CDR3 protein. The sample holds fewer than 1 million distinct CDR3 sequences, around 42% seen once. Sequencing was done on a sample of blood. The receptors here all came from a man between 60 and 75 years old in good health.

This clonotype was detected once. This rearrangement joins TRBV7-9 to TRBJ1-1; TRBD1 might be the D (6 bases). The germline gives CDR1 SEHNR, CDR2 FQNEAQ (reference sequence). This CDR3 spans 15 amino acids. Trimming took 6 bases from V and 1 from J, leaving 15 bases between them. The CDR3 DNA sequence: TGTGCCAGCAGGCCTAATACAGGGACGAACACTGAAGCTTTCTTT. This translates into CASRPNTGTNTEAFF.

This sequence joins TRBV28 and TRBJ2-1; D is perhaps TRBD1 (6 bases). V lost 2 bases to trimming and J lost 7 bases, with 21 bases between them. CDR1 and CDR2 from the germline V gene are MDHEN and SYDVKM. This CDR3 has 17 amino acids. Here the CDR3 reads CASSLESLWTDENEQFF. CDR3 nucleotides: TGTGCCAGCAGTTTAGAATCACTTTGGACAGACGAAAATGAGCAGTTCTTC.

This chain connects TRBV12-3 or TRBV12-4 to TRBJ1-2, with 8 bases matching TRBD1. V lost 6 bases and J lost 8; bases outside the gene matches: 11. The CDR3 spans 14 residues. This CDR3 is CASSRGQGIGGYTF. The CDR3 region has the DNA TGTGCCAGCAGCCGAGGACAGGGAATAGGGGGCTACACCTTC.

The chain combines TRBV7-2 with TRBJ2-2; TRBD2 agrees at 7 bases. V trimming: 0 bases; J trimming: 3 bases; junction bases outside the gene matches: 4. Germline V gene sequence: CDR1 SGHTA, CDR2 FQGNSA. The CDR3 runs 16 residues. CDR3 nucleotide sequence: TGTGCCAGCAGCTTAGCGGGGGGGAGCGACACCGGGGAGCTGTTTTTT. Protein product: CASSLAGGSDTGELFF.

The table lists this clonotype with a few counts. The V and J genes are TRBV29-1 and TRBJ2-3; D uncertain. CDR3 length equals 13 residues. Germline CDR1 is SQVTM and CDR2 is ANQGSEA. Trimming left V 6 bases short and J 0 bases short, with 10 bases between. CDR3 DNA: TGCAGCGTAGTGACATTTAGCACAGATACGCAGTATTTT. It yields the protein CSVVTFSTDTQYF.

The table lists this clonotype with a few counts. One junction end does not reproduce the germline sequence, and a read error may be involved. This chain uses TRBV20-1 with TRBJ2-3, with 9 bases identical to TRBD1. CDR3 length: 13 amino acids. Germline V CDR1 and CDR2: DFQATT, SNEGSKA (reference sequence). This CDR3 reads CSYRDRVTDAQYF. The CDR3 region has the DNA TGCAGTTACCGGGACAGGGTGACAGATGCGCAGTATTTT.

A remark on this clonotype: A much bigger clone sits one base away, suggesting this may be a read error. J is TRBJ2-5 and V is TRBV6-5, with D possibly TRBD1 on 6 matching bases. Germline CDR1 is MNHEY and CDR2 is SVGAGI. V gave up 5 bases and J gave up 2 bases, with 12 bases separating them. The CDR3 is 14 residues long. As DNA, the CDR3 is TGTGCCAGCAGTGTTAGGACAGCTCAAGAGACCCAGTACTTC. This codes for CASSVRTAQETQYF.

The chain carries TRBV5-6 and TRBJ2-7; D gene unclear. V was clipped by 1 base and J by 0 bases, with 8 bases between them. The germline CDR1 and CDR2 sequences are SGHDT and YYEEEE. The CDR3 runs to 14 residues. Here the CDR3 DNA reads TGTGCCAGCAGCTTGTCCAGTGCCTCCTACGAGCAGTACTTC. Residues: CASSLSSASYEQYF. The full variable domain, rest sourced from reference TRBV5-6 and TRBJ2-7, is DAGVTQSPTHLIKTRGQQVTLRCSPKSGHDTVSWYQQALGQGPQFIFQYYEEEERQRGNFPDRFSGHQFPNYSSELNVNALLLGDSALYLCASSLSSASYEQYFGPGTRLTVT.

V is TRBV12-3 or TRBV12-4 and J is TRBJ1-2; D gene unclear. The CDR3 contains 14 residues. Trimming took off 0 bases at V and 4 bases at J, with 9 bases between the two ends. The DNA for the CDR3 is TGTGCCAGCAGTTTAGCGCGGAACAGCTATGGCTACACCTTC. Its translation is CASSLARNSYGYTF.

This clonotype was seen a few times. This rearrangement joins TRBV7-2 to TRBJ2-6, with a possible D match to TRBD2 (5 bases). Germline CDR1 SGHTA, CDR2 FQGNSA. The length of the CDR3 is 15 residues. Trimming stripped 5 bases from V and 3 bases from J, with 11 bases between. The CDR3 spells CASSPRGIGANVLTF. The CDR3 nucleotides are TGTGCCAGCAGCCCCAGAGGGATTGGGGCCAACGTCCTGACTTTC.

The CDR3 nucleotides are TGTGCCACCAGCATAAGAACGGCGGCCGGGGAGCTGTTTTTT. Protein product: CATSIRTAAGELFF. This chain links TRBV15 with TRBJ2-2, with D unclear. Germline V gene data show CDR1 as LNHNV and CDR2 as YYDKDF (reference sequence). The CDR3 loop spans 14 amino acids. The V gene lost 4 bases and the J gene lost 6 bases, with 12 bases spanning the gap.

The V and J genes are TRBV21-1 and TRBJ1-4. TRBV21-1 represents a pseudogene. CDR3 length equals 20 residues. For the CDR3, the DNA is TGTGCCAGCAGCAAAACCGCCTCAGAGTTAAGACACACCTTTAATGAAAAACTGTTTTTT. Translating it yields CASSKTASELRHTFNEKLFF.

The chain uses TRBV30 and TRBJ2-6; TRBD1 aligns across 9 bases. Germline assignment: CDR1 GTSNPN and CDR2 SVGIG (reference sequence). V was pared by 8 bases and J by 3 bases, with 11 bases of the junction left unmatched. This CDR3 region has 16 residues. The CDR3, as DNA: TGTGCCCGCGGGGGACAGGGAAAGGGTGGGGCCAACGTCCTGACTTTC. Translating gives CARGGQGKGGANVLTF.

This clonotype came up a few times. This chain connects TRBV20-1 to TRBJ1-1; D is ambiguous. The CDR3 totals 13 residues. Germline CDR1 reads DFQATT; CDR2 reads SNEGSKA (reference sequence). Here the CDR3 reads CRIDKPDGTEAFF. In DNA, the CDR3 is TGCAGGATAGATAAGCCAGATGGGACTGAAGCTTTCTTT.

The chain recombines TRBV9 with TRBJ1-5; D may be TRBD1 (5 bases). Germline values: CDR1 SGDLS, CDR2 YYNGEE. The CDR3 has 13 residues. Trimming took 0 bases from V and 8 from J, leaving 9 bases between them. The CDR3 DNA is TGTGCCAGCAGCGTAGATGAGGGGAAGCCCCAGCATTTT. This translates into CASSVDEGKPQHF.